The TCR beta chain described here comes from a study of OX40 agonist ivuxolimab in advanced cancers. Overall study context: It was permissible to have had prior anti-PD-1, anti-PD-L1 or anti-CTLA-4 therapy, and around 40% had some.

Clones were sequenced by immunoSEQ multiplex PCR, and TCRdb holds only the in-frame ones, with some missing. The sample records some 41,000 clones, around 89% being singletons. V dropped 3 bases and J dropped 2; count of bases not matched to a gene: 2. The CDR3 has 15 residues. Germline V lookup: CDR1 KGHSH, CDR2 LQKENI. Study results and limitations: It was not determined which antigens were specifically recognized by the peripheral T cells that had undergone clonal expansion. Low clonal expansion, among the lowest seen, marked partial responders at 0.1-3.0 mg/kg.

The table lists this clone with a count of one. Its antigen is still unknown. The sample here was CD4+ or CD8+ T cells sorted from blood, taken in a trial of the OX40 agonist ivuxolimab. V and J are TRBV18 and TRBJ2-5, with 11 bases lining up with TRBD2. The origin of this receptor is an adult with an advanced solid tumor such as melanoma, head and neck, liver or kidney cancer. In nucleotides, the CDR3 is TGTGCCAGCTCACCTGGGACTAGCGGTCAAGAGACCCAGTACTTC. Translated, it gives CASSPGTSGQETQYF. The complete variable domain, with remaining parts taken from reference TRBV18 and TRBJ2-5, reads NAGVMQNPRHLVRRRGQEARLRCSPMKGHSHVYWYRQLPEEGLKFMVYLQKENIIDESGMPKERFSAEFPKEGPSILRIQQVVRGDSAAYFCASSPGTSGQETQYFGPGTRLLVL.